These 3 T cell receptor beta chains came from one sample sequenced in a study of T cells in Graves' hyperthyroidism and ophthalmopathy. TCR beta CDR3 region amplification was performed from RNA transcripts. The study used the HTBI primer set for a first-round RT-PCR of the TCR CDR3. From the multiplex PCR reads, TCRdb called clonotypes with MiXCR, one entry per CDR3 protein. The sample consists of around 350,000 distinct CDR3 sequences, 25% of them appearing once. Sequencing used blood. The receptor set was obtained from a man aged 50 or older with Graves' hyperthyroidism.

The V call is TRBV6-2 or TRBV6-3, the J call TRBJ2-7; no definite D call. V lost 0 bases and J 1 base, leaving 13 bases between the germline ends. The CDR3 is 16 amino acids. The germline V gene has CDR1 MNHEY and CDR2 SVGEGT. The CDR3 protein is CASSYSSGSPSYEQYF. Written as DNA, the CDR3 is TGTGCCAGCAGTTACTCGTCGGGCTCACCTTCCTACGAGCAGTACTTC.

This clonotype has just a few counts. The chain has TRBV13 and TRBJ2-1; the match to TRBD2 covers 12 bases. This CDR3 has 13 amino acids. Per the germline V gene, CDR1 is PRHDT and CDR2 is FYEKMQ (reference sequence). V lost 5 bases and J lost 15; bases outside the gene matches: 8. The CDR3 DNA follows: TGTGCCAGCAGCCGTCGGACTAGCGGGGTTCCGTTCTTC. This sequence encodes CASSRRTSGVPFF. The whole variable domain, remainder taken from reference TRBV13 and TRBJ2-1, is AAGVIQSPRHLIKEKRETATLKCYPIPRHDTVYWYQQGPGQDPQFLISFYEKMQSDKGSIPDRFSAQQFSDYHSELNMSSLELGDSALYFCASSRRTSGVPFFGPGTRLTVL.

V and J are TRBV6-1 and TRBJ2-7; D not certain. Germline V gene lookup returns CDR1 MNHNS and CDR2 SASEGT. The length of the CDR3 is 15 residues. The V and J ends lost 3 bases and 3 bases respectively, with 15 bases between them. The CDR3 DNA reads as TGTGCCAGCAGTGACGTCCTAGACTCTAGCTACGAGCAGTACTTC. It translates to CASSDVLDSSYEQYF.